The 30 T cell receptor beta chains below were found in one sample sequenced in a study of T cells in Graves' hyperthyroidism and ophthalmopathy. What was amplified from RNA transcripts were TCR beta CDR3 regions. RT-PCR in the first round (using the HTBI primer set) targeted the TCR CDR3. TCRdb ran MiXCR on the multiplex PCR reads and lists one entry per CDR3 protein. The table records roughly 280,000 distinct CDR3 sequences, about 20% of them present only once. Sequencing input: blood. The origin of the receptors is a young man with Graves' ophthalmopathy.

The V gene is TRBV27, the J gene TRBJ2-6; D is tentatively TRBD1 or TRBD2 (5 bases each). Trimming left V 4 bases short and J 3 bases short, with 22 bases between. The CDR3 is 19 amino acids. CDR1 is MNHEY and CDR2 is SMNVEV in the germline V gene (reference sequence). The CDR3 region has the DNA TGTGCCAGCAGTTGGGGCACTCGGACACTGAGGGGTGGGGCCAACGTCCTGACTTTC. This codes for CASSWGTRTLRGGANVLTF.

The sample holds one count of this clonotype. The J gene is TRBJ2-2, the V gene TRBV9, with no clear D. Germline CDR1 and CDR2: SGDLS and YYNGEE. The CDR3 spans 13 residues. Trimming cost V 4 bases and J 7 bases, with 11 bases left between them. The CDR3 bases are TGTGCCAGCAGCCGTTCTGAGGTCGGGGAGCTGTTTTTT. Its translation: CASSRSEVGELFF.

This clonotype has at least ten counts. The chain joins TRBV3-1 to TRBJ1-5, with no clear D. CDR3 length: 15 residues. V lost 1 base and J 1 base, leaving 8 bases between the germline ends. Germline V gene lookup returns CDR1 LGHDT and CDR2 YNNKEL (reference sequence). This CDR3 reads CASSQVRVSNQPQHF. In DNA form, the CDR3 reads TGTGCCAGCAGCCAAGTTAGGGTGAGCAATCAGCCCCAGCATTTT.

This clonotype was counted ten times or more. This chain joins TRBV18 and TRBJ1-1; D unresolved. The ends were cut back, 6 bases at V and 2 bases at J, with 10 bases in the middle. The germline CDR1 and CDR2 sequences are KGHSH and LQKENI. The CDR3 loop spans 13 amino acids. As DNA, the CDR3 is TGTGCCAGCTCGAGCGGGCTAAACACTGAAGCTTTCTTT. Its protein product is CASSSGLNTEAFF.

This clonotype was recorded a few times. The chain carries TRBV20-1 and TRBJ1-1; TRBD1 agrees at 8 bases. Germline CDR1 and CDR2: DFQATT and SNEGSKA (reference sequence). This CDR3 spans 14 amino acids. The V gene end was trimmed by 5 bases and the J gene end by 4 bases; junction bases not matched to a gene: 9. The CDR3 nucleotides read TGCAGTGCTCAACAACCCCAGGGGGCCACTGAAGCTTTCTTT. This sequence encodes CSAQQPQGATEAFF.

This clonotype was seen at least ten times. CDR3 sequence reads: CASSMTSGTETQYF. The CDR3 nucleotides are TGTGCCAGCAGCATGACTAGCGGCACGGAGACCCAGTACTTC. The V and J genes are TRBV7-2 and TRBJ2-5; 9 nucleotides line up with TRBD2. This CDR3 comprises 14 residues. Trimming cost V 5 bases and J 5 bases; bases outside gene matches: 6. Germline V CDR1 and CDR2: SGHTA, FQGNSA.

The chain joins TRBV28 to TRBJ1-2, with D possibly TRBD1 on 5 matching bases. V was clipped by 11 bases and J by 5 bases, with 12 bases between them. The germline gives CDR1 MDHEN, CDR2 SYDVKM. The CDR3 consists of 11 residues. CDR3 nucleotide sequence: TGTGCCGTACGCACAGGATATGGCTACACCTTC. This codes for CAVRTGYGYTF.

The rearrangement joins TRBV5-1 to TRBJ2-7; TRBD2 aligns across 7 bases. V lost 1 base to trimming and J lost 7 bases; unmatched junction nucleotides: 11. CDR3 length equals 15 residues. Germline V gene lookup returns CDR1 SGHRS and CDR2 YFSETQ. The CDR3 loop is CASSLRGREGDEQYF. CDR3 coding DNA: TGCGCCAGCAGCTTGAGAGGCAGGGAGGGCGATGAGCAGTACTTC.

This clonotype occurred many times. The chain carries TRBV20-1 and TRBJ2-7, with 12 bases aligning to TRBD1. Germline loops: CDR1 DFQATT, CDR2 SNEGSKA (reference sequence). V shed 6 bases, J shed 7 bases, and the junction held 10 bases outside the gene matches. CDR3 length: 14 amino acids. The CDR3 loop reads CSAMGQGALGEQYF. The CDR3 nucleotides read TGCAGTGCAATGGGACAGGGGGCTCTGGGGGAGCAGTACTTC.

The chain carries TRBV6-1 and TRBJ2-1; maybe TRBD2 (6 bases). The CDR3 runs to 16 residues. Germline CDR1 and CDR2: MNHNS and SASEGT. V lost 1 base, J lost 8 bases, and 18 bases lay in between. The CDR3 is CASSEGEDRLGYEQFF. DNA of the CDR3: TGTGCCAGCAGTGAAGGGGAGGACCGCCTAGGCTATGAGCAGTTCTTC.

A few counts support this clonotype. The chain couples TRBV14 to TRBJ1-1; maybe TRBD1 (5 bases). The germline gives CDR1 SGHDN, CDR2 FVKESK. This CDR3 has 14 amino acids. V shed 4 bases and J shed 1 base, with 10 bases lying between them. Here the CDR3 DNA reads TGTGCCAGCAGCCCCGGGGCCCCGAACACTGAAGCTTTCTTT. This codes for CASSPGAPNTEAFF.

In its sample, this clonotype was seen many times. The chain combines TRBV7-8 with TRBJ2-7; D is unclear. The CDR3 is 11 amino acids. V lost 0 bases and J lost 5, with 2 bases in between. Per the germline V gene, CDR1 is SGHVS and CDR2 is FQNEAQ. The DNA of the CDR3 is TGTGCCAGCAGCTTAGCCGACGAGCAGTACTTC. It encodes CASSLADEQYF.

This clonotype showed up just a few times. The chain is built from TRBV11-2 and TRBJ2-1, with D possibly being TRBD2 (6 bases). Trimming removed 4 bases from V and 9 bases from J, with 7 bases in between. CDR1 SGHAT and CDR2 FQNNGV come from the germline V gene. The CDR3 runs to 11 residues. In DNA, the CDR3 is TGTGCCAGCAGCTGGGGAGGTGAGCAGTTCTTC. Translation gives CASSWGGEQFF.

This clonotype appeared a few times. CDR3 in DNA: TGCGCCAGCAGCTTGCTGCCAGGGGAATCCTATGGCTACACCTTC. It is translated as CASSLLPGESYGYTF. The V gene is TRBV5-1, the J gene TRBJ1-2; a weak D match, TRBD1 (6 bases). The germline CDR1 and CDR2 sequences are SGHRS and YFSETQ. Deletions cut 1 base from V and 4 bases from J, with 14 bases between. This CDR3 has 15 residues. The full variable domain, rest sourced from reference TRBV5-1 and TRBJ1-2, is KAGVTQTPRYLIKTRGQQVTLSCSPISGHRSVSWYQQTPGQGLQFLFEYFSETQRNKGNFPGRFSGRQFSNSRSEMNVSTLELGDSALYLCASSLLPGESYGYTFGSGTRLTVV.

With regard to this clonotype: A read error may produce the germline difference seen at one junction end. The chain is built from TRBV11-1 and TRBJ1-1; tentative D call: TRBD1 (6 bases). CDR3 size: 15 residues. The germline V gene has CDR1 SGHAT and CDR2 FQDESV (reference sequence). In DNA, the CDR3 is TGCGCCAGCAGCCCAATACAGGGTCTGAACACTGAAGCTTTCTTT. Its protein product is CASSPIQGLNTEAFF.

This clonotype has a count of ten or more. This CDR3 is CASLGRGGYNEQFF. In nucleotides, the CDR3 is TGTGCTAGCCTGGGGCGGGGAGGCTACAATGAGCAGTTCTTC. The V gene is TRBV12-5, the J gene TRBJ2-1, with D possibly being TRBD2 (6 bases). The CDR3 length is 14 residues. The V end was cut by 9 bases, the J end by 3 bases, with 15 bases between. Germline CDR1 is LGHNT and CDR2 is FRNRAP. The full variable domain, rest sourced from reference TRBV12-5 and TRBJ2-1, is DARVTQTPRHKVTEMGQEVTMRCQPILGHNTVFWYRQTMMQGLELLAYFRNRAPLDDSGMPKDRFSAEMPDATLATLKIQPSEPRDSAVYFCASLGRGGYNEQFFGPGTRLTVL.

This rearrangement joins TRBV7-9 to TRBJ2-1, with TRBD2 identical over 11 bases. This CDR3 is 16 amino acids long. Germline values: CDR1 SEHNR, CDR2 FQNEAQ (reference sequence). Trimming took 5 bases from V and 5 from J; bases not matched to a gene: 8. CDR3 loop: CASSPTTSGKNNEQFF. The CDR3 DNA follows: TGTGCCAGCAGCCCCACGACTAGCGGGAAGAACAATGAGCAGTTCTTC.

CDR3 sequence: CASSPPTEETQYF. The CDR3 region has the DNA TGTGCCAGCAGCCCCCCGACGGAAGAGACCCAGTACTTC. The V gene is TRBV5-4, the J gene TRBJ2-5, with no clear D. V lost 4 bases and J lost 3, with 10 bases in between. This CDR3 is built from 13 residues. Germline CDR1 SGHNT, CDR2 YYREEE (reference sequence).

This clonotype appeared many times. This rearrangement joins TRBV30 to TRBJ1-1, with D unclear. The CDR3 extends over 12 amino acids. Germline CDR1 reads GTSNPN; CDR2 reads SVGIG (reference sequence). Deletions cut 2 bases from V and 2 bases from J, with 6 bases between. For the CDR3, the DNA is TGTGCCTGGAGTAGGAGCAACACTGAAGCTTTCTTT. Protein product: CAWSRSNTEAFF.

This clonotype has a handful of counts. This chain joins TRBV7-8 and TRBJ1-1; tentatively, D is TRBD1 (6 bases). Per germline, CDR1 SGHVS and CDR2 FQNEAQ. The V and J ends lost 4 bases and 4 bases respectively, with 13 bases between them. CDR3 length: 14 amino acids. The CDR3 is CASSSTGQSTEAFF. CDR3 in DNA: TGTGCCAGCAGCTCCACAGGGCAGAGCACTGAAGCTTTCTTT.

This clonotype showed up just a few times. This chain uses TRBV3-1 with TRBJ2-3, with 7 bases fitting TRBD2. The CDR3 sequence is 13 residues long. Trimming at V came to 1 base and at J to 6 bases, leaving 1 base not matched to a gene. Looked up from germline, CDR1 is LGHDT and CDR2 is YNNKEL (reference sequence). The CDR3 loop reads CASSQGEGDTQYF. Here the CDR3 DNA reads TGTGCCAGCAGCCAAGGGGAGGGCGATACGCAGTATTTT.

This clonotype has at least ten counts. This chain joins TRBV4-1 and TRBJ2-2, with D possibly matching TRBD2 (5 bases). Germline V lookup: CDR1 MGHRA, CDR2 YSYEKL. The CDR3 extends over 16 amino acids. Trimming took off 2 bases at V and 4 bases at J, with 14 bases between the two ends. DNA of the CDR3: TGCGCCAGCAGCCAACCCAGCGGATCAATCACCGGGGAGCTGTTTTTT. Encoded protein: CASSQPSGSITGELFF.

This clonotype was observed a few times. The chain combines TRBV20-1 with TRBJ2-5, with a weak D call TRBD1 (6 bases). The CDR3 runs to 15 residues. Germline V lookup: CDR1 DFQATT, CDR2 SNEGSKA (reference sequence). V was shortened by 5 bases and J by 1 base, with 17 bases between the two germline ends. The CDR3 coding sequence is TGCAGTGCTGCCACTCCCGGGACATCCCAAGAGACCCAGTACTTC. Translation: CSAATPGTSQETQYF.

This chain links TRBV10-3 with TRBJ2-4; 8 nucleotides agree with TRBD1. This CDR3 contains 16 residues. The germline V gene encodes CDR1 ENHRY and CDR2 SYGVKD. The ends lost 4 bases at V and 0 bases at J; junction bases unmatched: 5. The CDR3 region is CAISVTGTGAKNIQYF. As DNA, the CDR3 is TGTGCCATCAGTGTGACCGGGACAGGAGCCAAAAACATTCAGTACTTC.

This clonotype showed up many times. The V gene is TRBV20-1, the J gene TRBJ1-1, with D uncertain. Per germline, CDR1 DFQATT and CDR2 SNEGSKA (reference sequence). The length of the CDR3 is 13 residues. Between the trimmed V and J ends, which lost 6 bases and 1 base, there was a span of 12 bases. The CDR3 reads CSAAPSWNTEAFF. CDR3 nucleotides: TGCAGTGCAGCCCCCAGCTGGAACACTGAAGCTTTCTTT.

The table lists this clonotype with many counts. This rearrangement joins TRBV3-1 to TRBJ1-2; the D gene is possibly TRBD1 (5 bases). This CDR3 is 14 amino acids long. Germline CDR1 LGHDT, CDR2 YNNKEL (reference sequence). V lost 0 bases to trimming and J lost 5 bases, with 10 bases between them. The CDR3 coding sequence is TGTGCCAGCAGCCAAGATCACAGGATATATGGCTACACCTTC. It yields the protein CASSQDHRIYGYTF.

This clonotype appeared a few times. The V gene is TRBV12-5, the J gene TRBJ2-2; D ambiguous. Germline CDR1 reads LGHNT; CDR2 reads FRNRAP. The CDR3 is made up of 13 amino acids. Trimming shortened V by 2 bases and J by 5 bases, and 6 bases separated the two germline ends. The CDR3 spells CASGLTGTGELFF. The CDR3 DNA follows: TGTGCTAGTGGTTTGACCGGGACCGGGGAGCTGTTTTTT.

This rearrangement joins TRBV27 to TRBJ1-1, with D unresolved. The CDR3 runs 13 residues. With 8 bases removed from V and 2 bases from J, the gap between germline ends came to 12 bases. In germline, CDR1 is MNHEY, CDR2 SMNVEV (reference sequence). In DNA, the CDR3 is TGTGCCAGCCACCGAGCATCCAACACTGAAGCTTTCTTT. This codes for CASHRASNTEAFF.

The gene calls are TRBV19 and TRBJ1-5; possible D gene TRBD1, 5 bases. CDR1 is LNHDA and CDR2 is SQIVND in the germline V gene (reference sequence). The CDR3 contains 16 residues. V was pared by 4 bases and J by 3 bases, with 16 bases between. CDR3 region: CASSTDSVRLNQPQHF. Written as DNA, the CDR3 is TGTGCCAGTAGTACCGACAGCGTTCGACTCAATCAGCCCCAGCATTTT.

This chain uses TRBV2 with TRBJ1-4, with 7 bases matching TRBD1. The CDR3 contains 14 residues. V was clipped by 3 bases and J by 10 bases; unmatched bases: 8. CDR1 is SNHLY and CDR2 is FYNNEI in the germline V gene. The CDR3 DNA reads TGTGCCAGCAGTGATACAGGGGTTATCGGAAAACTGTTTTTT. Translation: CASSDTGVIGKLFF.